Only a few counts were recorded for the clone carrying this T cell receptor (beta chain). No antigen is known for it. J lost 7 bases, V lost 5 bases, and 7 bases had no gene match. The CDR3 extends over 15 amino acids. The sample is drawn from a study of T-cell reconstitution after alpha-beta-depleted transplantation in children. Notes on the study in general: Reports say that about two months after transplant, the alpha-beta T cells came out of several hundred graft clones that had expanded.

Preparation of the TCRbeta library involved a method that used unique molecular identifiers. TCRdb processed the PCR reads anew with MiXCR; each CDR3 protein has one entry. In the table there are around 100,000 distinct CDR3 sequences, 9% to 12% of which are singletons. J is TRBJ1-4 and V is TRBV12-3 or TRBV12-4; 10 bases agree with TRBD1. Sequenced here: PBMCs, sampled before TCRalphabeta/CD19-depleted stem cell transplant. The receptor was derived from a boy between 2 and 10 years old with acute lymphoblastic leukemia, due to receive a stem cell transplant. CDR3 in amino acids: CASSRDRGQVEKLFF. The CDR3 bases are TGTGCCAGCAGTCGGGACAGGGGACAGGTTGAAAAACTGTTTTTT.